This T cell receptor beta chain originates from a study of long-term antiretroviral therapy in people with HIV. Study findings and constraints: Pre-ART expanded clones dominated the repertoire at every time point.

At survey level, the immunoSEQ assay was run in its v3.0 version. The repertoire was sequenced with immunoSEQ multiplex PCR; TCRdb's copy has only in-frame clones and lacks some. The sample has fewer than 30,000 clones, about 86% seen once. Every HIV-positive participant received treatment in the United States. Points on this clone: Its cognate antigen is unknown.

The J segment lost 0 bases and the V segment lost 6 bases, leaving 12 bases of the junction unmatched. This CDR3 contains 20 residues. Germline V gene lookup returns CDR1 MNHEY and CDR2 SMNVEV (reference sequence). The rearrangement links TRBV27 to TRBJ2-6; 12 nucleotides align to TRBD1. The source is a woman younger than 45 with HIV. The sequencing used unsorted PBMCs, collected 0.8 years after starting antiretroviral therapy. The CDR3 spells CASSERGTGGFSSGANVLTF. In DNA, the CDR3 is TGTGCCAGCAGCGAACGCGGGACAGGGGGCTTCAGCTCTGGGGCCAACGTCCTGACTTTC.